The rows below give T cell receptor beta chains drawn from one sample of a study of T-cell memory formation after mild COVID-19. TCRdb called the 5' RACE reads again in MiXCR, with one record for every CDR3 protein. The table shows a few hundred thousand distinct CDR3 sequences, with 20% to 25% occurring only once. The sample comprised PBMCs or a T cell subset sorted from them (not recorded which). These receptors were taken from an adult woman who had mild COVID-19 (a few samples of this study predate the infection). Cell type and time point are not known. Each CDR3 is given with its conserved first and last residue. D genes are given only for firm matches. The size field is filled for only some rows; it gives once, few, many or a size class.

v_call,j_call,clone_size,d_call,cdr3_aa,cdr3_nt
TRBV10-3,TRBJ1-5,few,TRBD1,CAISESSRGPNQPQHF,TGTGCCATCAGTGAGTCCTCCAGGGGGCCCAATCAGCCCCAGCATTTT
TRBV9,TRBJ2-7,.,.,CASSVAGRTYEQYF,TGTGCCAGCAGCGTAGCGGGCAGGACCTACGAGCAGTACTTC
TRBV2,TRBJ2-7,few,TRBD2,CASSEVELVSGRIGQYF,TGTGCCAGCAGTGAGGTTGAATTGGTCAGCGGGAGGATCGGGCAGTACTTC
TRBV5-1,TRBJ1-1,few,.,CASSLSMGLNTEAFF,TGCGCCAGCAGCTTGTCCATGGGACTTAACACTGAAGCTTTCTTT
TRBV20-1,TRBJ2-7,few,.,CSARDLLGVSYEQYF,TGCAGTGCTAGAGACCTCCTCGGGGTTTCCTACGAGCAGTACTTC
TRBV12-3/TRBV12-4,TRBJ1-1,few,.,CASSHRSMNTEAFF,TGTGCCAGCAGTCACCGATCCATGAACACTGAAGCTTTCTTT
TRBV30,TRBJ1-2,.,.,CASPGRGYLNYGYTF,TGTGCCTCACCGGGACGGGGGTACCTTAACTATGGCTACACCTTC
TRBV12-3/TRBV12-4,TRBJ1-1,.,.,CASRGGGYAEAFF,TGTGCCAGCCGCGGGGGCGGGTACGCTGAAGCTTTCTTT
TRBV29-1,TRBJ2-1,.,TRBD2,CSVEDSLAANNEQFF,TGCAGCGTTGAAGATTCACTAGCGGCCAACAATGAGCAGTTCTTC
TRBV12-3/TRBV12-4,TRBJ2-2,many,.,CASSFRQNTGELFF,TGTGCCAGCAGCTTCAGGCAGAACACCGGGGAGCTGTTTTTT
TRBV18,TRBJ2-2,few,TRBD2,CASSPPGLADTGELFF,TGTGCCAGCTCACCACCGGGACTAGCGGATACCGGGGAGCTGTTTTTT
TRBV5-6,TRBJ1-3,few,.,CASSLEGILSGNTIYF,TGTGCCAGCAGCTTGGAGGGCATCCTCTCTGGAAACACCATATATTTT
TRBV5-8,TRBJ2-7,few,TRBD1,CASSFTGQGTYEQYF,TGTGCCAGCAGCTTCACCGGACAGGGAACCTACGAGCAGTACTTC
TRBV24-1,TRBJ2-2,few,.,CATRGSAGELFF,TGTGCCACCAGGGGGTCTGCCGGGGAGCTGTTTTTT
TRBV6-2/TRBV6-3,TRBJ2-7,.,TRBD2,CASSYSTSGTLNYEQYF,TGTGCCAGCAGTTACTCGACTAGCGGGACCCTTAACTACGAGCAGTACTTC
TRBV15,TRBJ1-1,.,.,CATSHRTGYTEAFF,TGTGCCACCAGCCATCGAACAGGTTACACTGAAGCTTTCTTT
TRBV6-5,TRBJ2-2,.,.,CASSYSQFGELFF,TGTGCCAGCAGTTACTCCCAGTTCGGGGAGCTGTTTTTT
TRBV7-6,TRBJ2-1,few,.,CASSLGLGGSLRSEQFF,TGTGCCAGCAGCTTAGGCTTGGGGGGATCTCTCCGGAGTGAGCAGTTCTTC
TRBV6-2/TRBV6-3,TRBJ2-3,.,TRBD2,CASSQWTSGRTFTDTQYF,TGTGCCAGCAGTCAATGGACTAGCGGGAGGACCTTCACAGATACGCAGTATTTT
TRBV18,TRBJ2-7,.,TRBD2,CASSPVLAGSSYEQYF,TGTGCCAGCTCACCTGTACTAGCGGGATCCTCCTACGAGCAGTACTTC
TRBV7-3,TRBJ1-1,few,.,CASPTPEWHTEAFF,TGTGCCAGTCCTACTCCCGAGTGGCACACTGAAGCTTTCTTT
TRBV12-3/TRBV12-4,TRBJ2-1,.,TRBD2,CASSLAPGLAGVREFF,TGTGCCAGCAGTTTAGCTCCGGGACTAGCGGGAGTTCGGGAGTTCTTC
TRBV12-3/TRBV12-4,TRBJ2-5,many,TRBD2,CASSLFLAVEETQYF,TGTGCCAGCAGTTTATTCCTAGCGGTTGAAGAGACCCAGTACTTC
TRBV5-4,TRBJ2-4,few,.,CASSLVGKNIQYF,TGTGCCAGCAGCTTGGTCGGCAAAAACATTCAGTACTTC
TRBV11-3,TRBJ2-1,once,.,CASSLRGASYNEQFF,TGTGCCAGCAGCTTAAGGGGGGCGTCCTACAATGAGCAGTTCTTC
TRBV7-7,TRBJ2-3,few,.,CASSLDRGNTQYF,TGTGCCAGCAGCTTAGACCGGGGGAATACGCAGTATTTT
TRBV14,TRBJ2-5,.,.,CASSQDGHRAQETQYF,TGTGCCAGCAGCCAAGATGGGCACAGAGCCCAAGAGACCCAGTACTTC
TRBV9,TRBJ2-7,.,TRBD2,CASSASRGGSYEQYF,TGTGCCAGCAGCGCTAGTCGGGGGGGATCCTACGAGCAGTACTTC
TRBV5-1,TRBJ1-3,.,.,CASSLEGQGSGNTIYF,TGCGCCAGCAGCTTGGAAGGTCAGGGGTCTGGAAACACCATATATTTT
TRBV4-2,TRBJ2-2,.,.,CASSQDGFGELFF,TGTGCCAGCAGCCAAGACGGATTCGGGGAGCTGTTTTTT
TRBV2,TRBJ1-2,.,TRBD1,CASSSGTGGAIRPYGYTF,TGTGCCAGCAGCTCCGGGACAGGGGGCGCGATCCGCCCATATGGCTACACCTTC